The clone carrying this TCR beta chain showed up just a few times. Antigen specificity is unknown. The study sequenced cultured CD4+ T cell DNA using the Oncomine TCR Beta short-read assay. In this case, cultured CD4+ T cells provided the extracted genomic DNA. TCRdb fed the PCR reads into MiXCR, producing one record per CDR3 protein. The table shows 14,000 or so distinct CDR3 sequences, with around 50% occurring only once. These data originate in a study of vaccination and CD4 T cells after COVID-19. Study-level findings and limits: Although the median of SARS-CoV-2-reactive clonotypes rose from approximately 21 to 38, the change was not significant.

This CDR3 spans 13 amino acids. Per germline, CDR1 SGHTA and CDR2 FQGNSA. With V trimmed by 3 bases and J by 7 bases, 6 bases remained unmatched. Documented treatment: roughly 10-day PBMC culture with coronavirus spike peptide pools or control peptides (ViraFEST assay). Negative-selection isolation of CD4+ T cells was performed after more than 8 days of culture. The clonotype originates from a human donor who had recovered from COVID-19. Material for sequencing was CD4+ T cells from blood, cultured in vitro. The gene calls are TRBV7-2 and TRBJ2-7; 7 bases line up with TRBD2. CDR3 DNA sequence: TGTGCCAGCAGCTTCGGCGGGAGCGGGGAGCAGTACTTC. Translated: CASSFGGSGEQYF. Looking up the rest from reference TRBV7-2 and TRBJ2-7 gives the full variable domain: GAGVSQSPSNKVTEKGKDVELRCDPISGHTALYWYRQSLGQGLEFLIYFQGNSAPDKSGLPSDRFSAERTGGSVSTLTIQRTQQEDSAVYLCASSFGGSGEQYFGPGTRLTVT.